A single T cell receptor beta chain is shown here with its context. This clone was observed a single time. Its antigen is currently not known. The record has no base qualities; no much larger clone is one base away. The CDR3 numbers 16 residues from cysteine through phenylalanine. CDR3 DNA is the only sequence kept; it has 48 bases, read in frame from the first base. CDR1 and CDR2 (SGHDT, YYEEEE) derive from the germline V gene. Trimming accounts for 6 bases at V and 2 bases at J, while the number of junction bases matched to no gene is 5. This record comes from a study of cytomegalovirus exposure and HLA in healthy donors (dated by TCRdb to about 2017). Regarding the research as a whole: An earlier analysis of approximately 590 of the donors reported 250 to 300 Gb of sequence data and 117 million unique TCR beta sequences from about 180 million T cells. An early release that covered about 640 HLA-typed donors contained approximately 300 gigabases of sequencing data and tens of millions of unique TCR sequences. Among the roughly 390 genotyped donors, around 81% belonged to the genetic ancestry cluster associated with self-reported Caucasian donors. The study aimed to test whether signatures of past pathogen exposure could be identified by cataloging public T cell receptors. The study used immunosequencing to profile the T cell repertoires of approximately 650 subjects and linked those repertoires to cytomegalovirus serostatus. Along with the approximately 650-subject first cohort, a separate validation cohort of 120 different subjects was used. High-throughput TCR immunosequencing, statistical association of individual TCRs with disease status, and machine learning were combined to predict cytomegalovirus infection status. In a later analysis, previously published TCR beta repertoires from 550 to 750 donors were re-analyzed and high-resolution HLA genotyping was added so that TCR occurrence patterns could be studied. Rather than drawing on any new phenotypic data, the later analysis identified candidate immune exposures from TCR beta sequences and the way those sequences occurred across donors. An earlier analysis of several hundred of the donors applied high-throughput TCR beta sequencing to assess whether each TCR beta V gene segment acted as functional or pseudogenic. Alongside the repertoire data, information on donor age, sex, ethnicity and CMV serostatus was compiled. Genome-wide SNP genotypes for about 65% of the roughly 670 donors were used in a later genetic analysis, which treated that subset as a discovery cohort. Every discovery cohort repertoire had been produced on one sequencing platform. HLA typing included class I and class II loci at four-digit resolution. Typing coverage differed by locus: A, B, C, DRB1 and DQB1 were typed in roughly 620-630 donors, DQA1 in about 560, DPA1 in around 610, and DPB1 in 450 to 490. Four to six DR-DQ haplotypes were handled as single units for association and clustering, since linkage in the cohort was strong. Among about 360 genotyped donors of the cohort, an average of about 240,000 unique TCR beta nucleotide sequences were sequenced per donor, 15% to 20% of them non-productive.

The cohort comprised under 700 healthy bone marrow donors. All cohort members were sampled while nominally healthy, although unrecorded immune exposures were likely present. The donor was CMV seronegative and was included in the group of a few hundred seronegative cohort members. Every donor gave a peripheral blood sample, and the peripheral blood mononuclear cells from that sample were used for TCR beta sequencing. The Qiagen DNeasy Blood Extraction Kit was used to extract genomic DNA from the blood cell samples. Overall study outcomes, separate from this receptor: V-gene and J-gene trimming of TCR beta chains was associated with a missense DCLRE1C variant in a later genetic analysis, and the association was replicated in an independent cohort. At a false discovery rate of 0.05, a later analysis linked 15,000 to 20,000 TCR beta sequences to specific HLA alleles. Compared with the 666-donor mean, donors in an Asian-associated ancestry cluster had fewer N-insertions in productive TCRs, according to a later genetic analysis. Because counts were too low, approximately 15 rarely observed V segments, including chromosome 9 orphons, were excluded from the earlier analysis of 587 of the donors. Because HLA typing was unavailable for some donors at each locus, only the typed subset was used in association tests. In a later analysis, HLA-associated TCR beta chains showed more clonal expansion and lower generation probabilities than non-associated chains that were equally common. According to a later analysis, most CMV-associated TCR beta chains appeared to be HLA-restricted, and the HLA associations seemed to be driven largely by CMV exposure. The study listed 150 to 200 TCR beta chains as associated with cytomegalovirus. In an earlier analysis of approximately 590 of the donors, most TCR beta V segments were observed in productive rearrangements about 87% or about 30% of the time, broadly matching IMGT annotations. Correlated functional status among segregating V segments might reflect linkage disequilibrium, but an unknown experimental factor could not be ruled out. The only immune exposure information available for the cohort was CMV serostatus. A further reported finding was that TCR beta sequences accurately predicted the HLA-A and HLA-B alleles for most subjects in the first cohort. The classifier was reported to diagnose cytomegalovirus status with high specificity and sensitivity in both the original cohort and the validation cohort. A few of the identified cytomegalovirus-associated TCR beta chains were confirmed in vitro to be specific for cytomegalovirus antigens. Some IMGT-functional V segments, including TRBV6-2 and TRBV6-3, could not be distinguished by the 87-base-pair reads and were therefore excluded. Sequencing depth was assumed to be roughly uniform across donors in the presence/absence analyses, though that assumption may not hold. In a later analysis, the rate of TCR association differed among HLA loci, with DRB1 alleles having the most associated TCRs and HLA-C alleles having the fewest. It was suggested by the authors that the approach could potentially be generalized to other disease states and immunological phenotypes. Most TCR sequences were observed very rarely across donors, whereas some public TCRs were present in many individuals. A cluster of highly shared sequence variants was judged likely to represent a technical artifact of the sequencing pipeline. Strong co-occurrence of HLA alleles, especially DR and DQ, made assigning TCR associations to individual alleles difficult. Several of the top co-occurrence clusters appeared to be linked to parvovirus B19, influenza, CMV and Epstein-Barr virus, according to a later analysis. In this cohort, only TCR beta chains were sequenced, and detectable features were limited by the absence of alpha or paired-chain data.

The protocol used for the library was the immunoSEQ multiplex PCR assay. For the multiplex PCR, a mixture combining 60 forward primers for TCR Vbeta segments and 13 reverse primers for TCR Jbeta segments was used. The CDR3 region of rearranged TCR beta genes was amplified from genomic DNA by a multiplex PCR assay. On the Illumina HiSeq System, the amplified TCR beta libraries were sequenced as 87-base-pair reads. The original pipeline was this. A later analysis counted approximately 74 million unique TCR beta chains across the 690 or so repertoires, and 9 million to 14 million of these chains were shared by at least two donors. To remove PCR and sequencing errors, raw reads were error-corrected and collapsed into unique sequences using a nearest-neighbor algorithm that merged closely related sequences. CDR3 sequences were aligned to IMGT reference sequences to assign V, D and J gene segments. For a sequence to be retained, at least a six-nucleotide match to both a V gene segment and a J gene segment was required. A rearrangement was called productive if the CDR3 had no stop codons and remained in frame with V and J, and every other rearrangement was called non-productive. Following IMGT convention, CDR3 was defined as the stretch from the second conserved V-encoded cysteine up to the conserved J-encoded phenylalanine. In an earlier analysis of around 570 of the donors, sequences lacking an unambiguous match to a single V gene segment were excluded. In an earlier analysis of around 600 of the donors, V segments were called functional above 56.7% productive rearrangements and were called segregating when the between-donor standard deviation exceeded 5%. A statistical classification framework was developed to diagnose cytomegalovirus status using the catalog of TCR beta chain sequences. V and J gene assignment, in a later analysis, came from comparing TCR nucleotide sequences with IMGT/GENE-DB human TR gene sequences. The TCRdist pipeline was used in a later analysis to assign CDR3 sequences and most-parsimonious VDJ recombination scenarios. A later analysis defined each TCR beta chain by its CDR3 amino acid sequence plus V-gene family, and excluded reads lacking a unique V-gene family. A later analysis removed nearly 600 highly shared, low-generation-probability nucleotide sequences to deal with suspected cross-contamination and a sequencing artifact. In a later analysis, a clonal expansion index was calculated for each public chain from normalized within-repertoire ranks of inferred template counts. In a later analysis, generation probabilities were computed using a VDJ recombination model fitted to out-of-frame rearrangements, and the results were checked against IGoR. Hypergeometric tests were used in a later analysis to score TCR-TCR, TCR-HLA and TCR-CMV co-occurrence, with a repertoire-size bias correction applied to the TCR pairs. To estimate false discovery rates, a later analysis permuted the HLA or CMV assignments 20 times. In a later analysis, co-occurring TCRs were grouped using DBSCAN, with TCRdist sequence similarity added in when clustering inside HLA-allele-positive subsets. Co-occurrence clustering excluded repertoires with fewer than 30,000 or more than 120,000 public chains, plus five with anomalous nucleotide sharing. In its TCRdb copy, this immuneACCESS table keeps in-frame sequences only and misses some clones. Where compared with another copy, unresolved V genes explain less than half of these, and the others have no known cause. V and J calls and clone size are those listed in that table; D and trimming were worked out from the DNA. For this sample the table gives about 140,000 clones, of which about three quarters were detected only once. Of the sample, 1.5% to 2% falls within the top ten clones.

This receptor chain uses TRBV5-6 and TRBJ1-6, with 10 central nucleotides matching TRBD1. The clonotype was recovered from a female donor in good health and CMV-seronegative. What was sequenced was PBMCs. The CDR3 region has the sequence CASTPGQGTYNSPLHF. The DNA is TGTGCCAGCACCCCGGGACAGGGGACCTATAATTCACCCCTCCACTTT.